Listed below are T cell receptor beta chains from one sample, sequenced in a study of T cells in Graves' hyperthyroidism and ophthalmopathy. MiXCR was run by TCRdb on the multiplex PCR reads, yielding one entry per CDR3 protein. This table holds about 350,000 distinct CDR3 sequences, approximately 18% found once. Sequencing used blood. These receptors were obtained from a woman in her 30s with Graves' hyperthyroidism that later progressed to Graves' ophthalmopathy. Both conserved end residues are part of each CDR3. Each record gives: J gene, CDR3 length, clone size, V gene, D gene, CDR3 protein, CDR3 DNA. The D gene is left open where the match is weak. Where a row states a size, it is once, few, many or the class of an expanded clone; other rows omit it.

>TRBJ2-3|15|many|TRBV27|NA
CASSLYRAGTDTQYF
TGTGCCAGCAGTTTGTACAGGGCTGGCACAGATACGCAGTATTTT
>TRBJ2-5|13|NA|TRBV20-1|NA
CSAQGGDQETQYF
TGCAGTGCCCAAGGCGGGGACCAAGAGACCCAGTACTTC
>TRBJ2-7|13|many|TRBV30|NA
CAWSKGVSYEQYF
TGTGCCTGGAGTAAGGGGGTTTCCTACGAGCAGTACTTC
>TRBJ1-3|19|few|TRBV20-1|TRBD1
CSARDYPGTGEHSGNTIYF
TGCAGTGCTAGAGATTACCCCGGGACAGGAGAACACTCTGGAAACACCATATATTTT
>TRBJ2-1|14|NA|TRBV12-3/TRBV12-4|NA
CASSLGGGEDEQFF
TGTGCCAGCAGTTTAGGAGGGGGTGAGGATGAGCAGTTCTTC
>TRBJ1-2|12|NA|TRBV20-1|NA
CSASRRIYGYTF
TGCAGTGCTAGCCGGCGGATCTATGGCTACACCTTC
>TRBJ2-1|16|many|TRBV28|TRBD2
CASSLSPAGGYNEQFF
TGTGCCAGCAGTTTATCTCCAGCGGGAGGCTACAATGAGCAGTTCTTC
>TRBJ1-1|13|many|TRBV28|NA
CASSADGNTEAFF
TGTGCCAGCAGCGCGGACGGGAACACTGAAGCTTTCTTT
>TRBJ1-4|16|many|TRBV28|NA
CASSEQGGPKAGKLFF
TGTGCCAGCTCTGAGCAGGGAGGGCCGAAGGCAGGAAAACTGTTTTTT
>TRBJ2-1|15|few|TRBV2|NA
CASSPRYSSYNEQFF
TGTGCCAGCAGTCCTAGATACTCCTCCTACAATGAGCAGTTCTTC
>TRBJ2-7|15|NA|TRBV12-3/TRBV12-4|TRBD2
CASSFRVSGSYEQYF
TGTGCCAGCAGTTTTCGGGTTAGCGGGAGCTACGAGCAGTACTTC
>TRBJ2-7|16|NA|TRBV29-1|TRBD2
CSVEERVAGIHYEQYF
TGCAGCGTTGAAGAGAGGGTAGCGGGAATACACTACGAGCAGTACTTC
>TRBJ2-1|12|many|TRBV7-9|NA
CASSLAPNEQFF
TGTGCCAGCAGCTTAGCGCCCAATGAGCAGTTCTTC
>TRBJ2-7|12|NA|TRBV7-9|TRBD1
CASSSGQLEQYF
TGTGCCAGCAGCTCGGGACAGTTAGAGCAGTACTTC
>TRBJ1-2|12|many|TRBV7-9|NA
CASSSSGYGYTF
TGTGCCAGCAGCTCGTCAGGCTATGGCTACACCTTC
>TRBJ2-5|16|many|TRBV5-6|TRBD1
CASSFGTGVPQETQYF
TGTGCCAGCAGCTTCGGGACAGGCGTTCCTCAAGAGACCCAGTACTTC
>TRBJ2-1|16|NA|TRBV6-1|TRBD1
CASSATPRGTRNEQFF
TGTGCCAGCAGTGCCACACCCAGGGGGACACGCAATGAGCAGTTCTTC
>TRBJ2-6|15|NA|TRBV6-1|NA
CASSEAIGGANVLTF
TGTGCCAGCAGTGAAGCCATAGGGGGGGCCAACGTCCTGACTTTC
>TRBJ2-7|13|few|TRBV3-1|TRBD2
CASSRLAGDEQYF
TGTGCCAGCTCGAGGCTAGCGGGGGACGAGCAGTACTTC